This T cell receptor beta chain was observed in a study of PD-L1 blockade in urothelial cancer. Measured with immunoSEQ multiplex PCR; TCRdb has only the in-frame clones, and not every one. Altogether over 15,000 clones are present, about 85% being singletons, with the ten largest covering 1.7%. Time point described: peripheral blood 6 weeks after treatment start. Samples were collected from each patient before treatment and during treatment. Each patient gave between 1 and 8 of them in total. From germline, CDR1 is SEHNR and CDR2 FQNEAQ (reference sequence). Trimming took 5 bases from V and 2 from J; bases not matched to a gene: 9. The CDR3 is made up of 16 amino acids. This clone was seen a few times.

The sequence was collected from a man aged 50-60 years with urothelial cancer. The genes are TRBV7-9 and TRBJ1-1, with 9 nucleotides matching TRBD1. The sample was PBMCs, taken around atezolizumab (anti-PD-L1) treatment. This CDR3 reads CASSPKPGQGNTEAFF. The CDR3 nucleotides read TGTGCCAGCAGCCCAAAACCGGGACAGGGTAACACTGAAGCTTTCTTT. The variable domain in full, completed from reference TRBV7-9 and TRBJ1-1, reads DTGVSQNPRHKITKRGQNVTFRCDPISEHNRLYWYRQTLGQGPEFLTYFQNEAQLEKSRLLSDRFSAERPKGSFSTLEIQRTEQGDSAMYLCASSPKPGQGNTEAFFGQGTRLTVV.